This T cell receptor (beta chain) was recorded in a study of metastatic and nonmetastatic thyroid tumors. Study overall: Comparative analysis of repertoires was undertaken across blood and tumor or nodule tissue obtained from malignant and benign thyroid patients. Findings and limits, study-wide: Reported TCR beta diversity, measured in blood and tumor, was significantly higher for malignant thyroid tumors than for benign nodules.

No treatment had been given to any patient before thyroid surgery. This CDR3 spans 15 amino acids. CDR1 and CDR2 (germline): SGHDN, FVKESK. V gave up 3 bases and J gave up 8 bases; unmatched junction bases: 10. About this clone: The antigen is unknown.

TCRdb called clones again from the PCR reads with MiXCR. This table holds over 7,000 clones, 30% to 40% found once. Sequenced sample: tumor tissue. This clonotype originated in a female donor with papillary thyroid cancer or a benign thyroid nodule (not recorded which). Some clones in this sample may be carry-over from other donors' samples. The chain joins TRBV14 to TRBJ2-1; TRBD2 matches at 7 bases. DNA for the CDR3: TGTGCCAGCAGCCAGATGGGAGGGGCGAAGGATGAGCAGTTCTTC. Its protein product is CASSQMGGAKDEQFF.